This TCR beta chain is from a study of cytomegalovirus exposure and HLA in healthy donors. Whole-study context: A later analysis reported the same platform for the 100 to 150 validation repertoires and the 666 first-cohort repertoires.

Concerning this clone: Antigen specificity is unknown.

Findings and caveats of the study: Reportedly, cytomegalovirus status was diagnosed with high sensitivity and specificity.

TCRdb keeps only in-frame clones here, not all; method: immunoSEQ multiplex PCR. Here the sample spans fewer than 200,000 clones, around 96% being singletons. The CDR3 sequence is 15 residues long. The V and J genes are TRBV12-2 and TRBJ1-1; the listed D gene, TRBD1, was not tested against the DNA. TRBV12-2 is assigned pseudogene status. The sample taken for sequencing was PBMCs. The clonotype originates from a woman aged 18-35 years in good health and CMV-seronegative. CDR3 bases: TGTGCAAGTCGCTTAGACAGGCCTGGGAACACTGAAGCTTTCTTT. This encodes CASRLDRPGNTEAFF.